The T cell receptor (beta chain) described here comes from a study of T cells in localized non-small cell lung cancer. The CDR3 consists of 18 residues. Trimming shortened V by 4 bases and J by 0 bases, and 16 bases separated the two germline ends. CDR1 is LNHDA and CDR2 is SQIVND in the germline V gene (reference sequence). Points from the study as a whole: Out of the top 100 tumor clones, a median around 57 were seen in adjacent lung.

Concerning this clone itself: Its antigen is as yet unknown.

The protocol was immunoSEQ multiplex PCR, while the TCRdb copy is restricted to in-frame clones and leaves out a portion. The top ten hold less than 5% of the sample, which has roughly 24,000 clones, around 90% seen once. The clonotype was recovered from a female donor aged 60 or older with stage II squamous cell lung carcinoma. This specimen was peripheral blood, taken before any cancer treatment. The chain couples TRBV19 to TRBJ2-6; maybe TRBD2 (7 bases). The CDR3 nucleotides are TGTGCCAGTAGTACTTTTCAGGGGACTATCTCTGGGGCCAACGTCCTGACTTTC. This codes for CASSTFQGTISGANVLTF.